Following are 5 T cell receptor beta chains from one sample sequenced in a study of blood T cell repertoires in COVID-19. Sequenced by immunoSEQ multiplex PCR; TCRdb stores in-frame clones only, minus some. Counted here are about 110,000 clones, 75% to 85% occurring once; the ten biggest clones make up 7.9%. Source material: peripheral blood. The receptors come from a man between 65 and 80 years old with acute or convalescent COVID-19.

The genes are TRBV7-9 and TRBJ2-1, with a weak D call TRBD2 (6 bases). Trimming left V 1 base short and J 6 bases short, with 16 bases between. Germline lookup yields CDR1 SEHNR and CDR2 FQNEAQ (reference sequence). The CDR3 is 16 amino acids. The CDR3 here is CASSLVVTGDSNEQFF. The CDR3 DNA reads as TGTGCCAGCAGCTTAGTCGTGACGGGAGATAGCAATGAGCAGTTCTTC.

DNA for the CDR3: TGTGCCAGCAGTTATCAAATGGGCAGCCGGGGTGGCTACACCTTC. The encoded protein is CASSYQMGSRGGYTF. The J gene is TRBJ1-2, the V gene TRBV6-5; no clear D gene. The CDR3 has 15 residues. With 3 bases removed from V and 7 bases from J, the gap between germline ends came to 18 bases. Germline-derived CDR1 and CDR2 are MNHEY and SVGAGI.

V usage is TRBV6-1 and J usage is TRBJ1-1, with TRBD1 as a possible D gene (5 bases). This CDR3 spans 15 amino acids. V was cut by 2 bases and J by 10 bases, with 20 bases left in between. Germline V gene sequence: CDR1 MNHNS, CDR2 SASEGT. Written as DNA, the CDR3 is TGTGCCAGCAGTGAACAGGGCGTGAAGCAAAGAGGAGCTTTCTTT. Its translation is CASSEQGVKQRGAFF.

This sequence joins TRBV6-5 and TRBJ1-1; possibly TRBD1 for D (6 bases). Trimming took off 6 bases at V and 5 bases at J, with 16 bases between the two ends. The length of the CDR3 is 14 residues. Germline V gene data show CDR1 as MNHEY and CDR2 as SVGAGI. CDR3 region: CASSQRTERTEAFF. CDR3 DNA: TGTGCCAGCAGCCAGAGGACAGAGCGGACTGAAGCTTTCTTT.

The gene calls are TRBV5-6 and TRBJ2-4; D possibly corresponds to TRBD1 (6 bases). This CDR3 is 14 amino acids long. The V gene's germline CDR1 is SGHDT and CDR2 YYEEEE. Trimming pared 0 bases from V and 14 bases from J, leaving 18 bases between. CDR3 in amino acids: CASSLGPTGHVEYF. The CDR3 DNA reads TGTGCCAGCAGCTTGGGGCCGACAGGACATGTGGAGTACTTC.